Sequencing of this T cell receptor beta chain was carried out in a study of OX40 agonist ivuxolimab in advanced cancers. About the research overall: Those enrolled were 82.7% male, with a mean age of approximately 60 years and ages from 23 to 79. Study-wide results and caveats: CD4+ T cells averaged fewer expanded clones than CD8+ T cells.

Sampling of blood occurred at baseline, cycle 4 day 1, and cycle 7 day 1. On this clone itself: Its antigen is not identified.

Germline V gene sequence: CDR1 MNHEY, CDR2 SMNVEV (reference sequence). The V end lost 6 bases, the J end lost 0 bases, and 8 bases lay between the germline ends. The CDR3 is 13 residues long. Sequenced by immunoSEQ multiplex PCR; TCRdb stores in-frame clones only, minus some. The sample consists of 20,000 to 30,000 clones, 60% to 80% of them appearing once. The source is an adult with an advanced solid tumor such as melanoma, head and neck, liver or kidney cancer. The V and J genes are TRBV27 and TRBJ1-1, with D possibly TRBD1 on 5 matching bases. This material consisted of CD4+ or CD8+ T cells sorted from blood, taken in a trial of the OX40 agonist ivuxolimab. The DNA of the CDR3 is TGTGCCAGCAGCTGGGGCATGAACACTGAAGCTTTCTTT. Protein sequence: CASSWGMNTEAFF.